This TCR beta chain was retrieved from a study of response to subunit inactivated influenza vaccine. Comments on this clonotype: Its antigen is not identified.

Study-wide points: Researchers suggested that each seasonal influenza vaccination recruits few new T cells.

TCRdb ran MiXCR on the RT-PCR reads and lists one entry per CDR3 protein. The top ten clones hold around 1.8% of a sample with hundreds of thousands of distinct CDR3 sequences, 25% of them seen once. Germline CDR1 SGHRS, CDR2 YFSETQ. The ends were cut back, 8 bases at V and 7 bases at J, with 19 bases in the middle. The CDR3 sequence is 14 residues long. Material: CD4+ T cells sorted from PBMCs, obtained about 5 days after vaccination. The chain has TRBV5-1 and TRBJ2-1, with no clear D. This sequence originates from a man aged 50 or older who received an inactivated influenza vaccine. CDR3 sequence: CASSLAGIRNEQFF. CDR3 nucleotides: TGCGCCAGTAGTTTAGCCGGAATCAGGAATGAGCAGTTCTTC.